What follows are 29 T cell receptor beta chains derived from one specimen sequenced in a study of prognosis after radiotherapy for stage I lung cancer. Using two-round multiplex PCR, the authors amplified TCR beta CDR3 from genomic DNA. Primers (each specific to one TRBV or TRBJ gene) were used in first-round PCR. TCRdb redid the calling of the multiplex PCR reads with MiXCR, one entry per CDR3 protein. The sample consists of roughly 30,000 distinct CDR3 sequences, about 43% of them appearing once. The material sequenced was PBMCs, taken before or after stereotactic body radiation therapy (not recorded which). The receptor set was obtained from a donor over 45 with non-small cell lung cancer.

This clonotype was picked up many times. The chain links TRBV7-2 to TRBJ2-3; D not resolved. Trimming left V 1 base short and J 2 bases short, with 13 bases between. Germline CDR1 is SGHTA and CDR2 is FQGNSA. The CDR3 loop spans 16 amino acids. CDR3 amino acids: CASSLGGWWATDTQYF. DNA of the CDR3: TGTGCCAGCAGCTTAGGGGGTTGGTGGGCCACAGATACGCAGTATTTT.

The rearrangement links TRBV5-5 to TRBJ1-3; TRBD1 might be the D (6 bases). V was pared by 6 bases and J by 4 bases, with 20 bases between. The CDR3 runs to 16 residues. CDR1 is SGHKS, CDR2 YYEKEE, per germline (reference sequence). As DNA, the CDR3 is TGTGCCAGCAACAAAGTCTGGGACACGGAAGGAAACACCATATATTTT. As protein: CASNKVWDTEGNTIYF.

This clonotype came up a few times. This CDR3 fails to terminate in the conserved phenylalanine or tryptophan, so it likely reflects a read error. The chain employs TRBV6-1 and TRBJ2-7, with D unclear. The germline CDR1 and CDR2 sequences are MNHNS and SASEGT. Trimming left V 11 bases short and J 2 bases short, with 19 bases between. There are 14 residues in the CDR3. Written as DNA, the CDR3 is TGTGCCGGCACCCCTCAGGCACAGACCTACGAGCAGTACTCC. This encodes CAGTPQAQTYEQYS.

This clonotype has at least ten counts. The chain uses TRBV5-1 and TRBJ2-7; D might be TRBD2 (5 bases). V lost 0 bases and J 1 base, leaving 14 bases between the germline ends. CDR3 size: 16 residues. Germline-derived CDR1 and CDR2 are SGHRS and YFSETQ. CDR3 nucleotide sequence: TGCGCCAGCAGCTTGGCACCGGGCCGGACTTCCTACGAGCAGTACTTC. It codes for CASSLAPGRTSYEQYF.

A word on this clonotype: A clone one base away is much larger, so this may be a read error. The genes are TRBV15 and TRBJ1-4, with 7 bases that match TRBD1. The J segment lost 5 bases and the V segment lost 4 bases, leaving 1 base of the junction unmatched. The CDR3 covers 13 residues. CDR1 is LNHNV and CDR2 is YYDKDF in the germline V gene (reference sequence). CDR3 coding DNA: TGTGCCACCAGCATGGGACAGAATGAAAAACTGTTTTTT. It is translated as CATSMGQNEKLFF.

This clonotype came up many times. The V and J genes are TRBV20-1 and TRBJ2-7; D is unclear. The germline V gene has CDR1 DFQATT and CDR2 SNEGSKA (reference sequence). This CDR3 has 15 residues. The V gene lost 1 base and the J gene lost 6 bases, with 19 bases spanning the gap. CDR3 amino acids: CSARVPRVSAPEQYF. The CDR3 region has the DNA TGCAGTGCTAGAGTTCCTAGGGTGTCTGCCCCCGAGCAGTACTTC.

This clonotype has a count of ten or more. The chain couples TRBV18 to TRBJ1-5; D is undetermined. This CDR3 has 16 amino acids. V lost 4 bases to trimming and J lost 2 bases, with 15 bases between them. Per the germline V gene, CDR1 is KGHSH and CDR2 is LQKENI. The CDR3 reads CASSLSGLGGNQPQHF. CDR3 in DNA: TGTGCCAGCTCACTTTCCGGACTCGGGGGCAATCAGCCCCAGCATTTT.

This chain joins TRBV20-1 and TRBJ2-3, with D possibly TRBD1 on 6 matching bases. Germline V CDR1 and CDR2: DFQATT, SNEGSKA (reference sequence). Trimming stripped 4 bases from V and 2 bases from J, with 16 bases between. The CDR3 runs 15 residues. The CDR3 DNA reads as TGCAGTGCTAAAAGGGCAGGGGAATACACAGATACGCAGTATTTT. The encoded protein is CSAKRAGEYTDTQYF.

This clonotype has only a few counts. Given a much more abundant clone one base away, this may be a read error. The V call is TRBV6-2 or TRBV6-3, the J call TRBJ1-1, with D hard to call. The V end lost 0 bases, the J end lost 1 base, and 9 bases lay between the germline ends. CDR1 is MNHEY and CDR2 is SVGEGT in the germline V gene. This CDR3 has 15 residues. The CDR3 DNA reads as TGTGCCAGCAGTTACTCGATTTCCGGGAACACTGAAGCTTTCTTT. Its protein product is CASSYSISGNTEAFF.

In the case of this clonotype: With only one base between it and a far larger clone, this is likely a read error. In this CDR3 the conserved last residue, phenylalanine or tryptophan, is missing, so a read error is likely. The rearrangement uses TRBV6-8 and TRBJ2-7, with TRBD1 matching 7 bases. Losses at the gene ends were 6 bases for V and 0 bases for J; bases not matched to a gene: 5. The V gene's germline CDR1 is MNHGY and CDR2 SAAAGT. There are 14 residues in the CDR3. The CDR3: CASSPGDSSYEQYL. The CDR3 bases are TGTGCCAGCAGCCCCGGGGACAGCTCCTACGAGCAGTACTTA.

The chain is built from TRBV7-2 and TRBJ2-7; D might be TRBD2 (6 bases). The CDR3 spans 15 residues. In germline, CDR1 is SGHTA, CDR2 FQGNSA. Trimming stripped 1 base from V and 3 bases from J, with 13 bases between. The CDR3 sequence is CASSLVRASVYEQYF. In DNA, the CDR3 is TGTGCCAGCAGCTTAGTCCGTGCTAGCGTCTACGAGCAGTACTTC.

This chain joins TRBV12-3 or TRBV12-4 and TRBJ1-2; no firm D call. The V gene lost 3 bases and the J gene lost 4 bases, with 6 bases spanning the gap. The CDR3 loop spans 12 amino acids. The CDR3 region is CASSFGSYGYTF. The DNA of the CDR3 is TGTGCCAGCAGTTTTGGCAGCTATGGCTACACCTTC.

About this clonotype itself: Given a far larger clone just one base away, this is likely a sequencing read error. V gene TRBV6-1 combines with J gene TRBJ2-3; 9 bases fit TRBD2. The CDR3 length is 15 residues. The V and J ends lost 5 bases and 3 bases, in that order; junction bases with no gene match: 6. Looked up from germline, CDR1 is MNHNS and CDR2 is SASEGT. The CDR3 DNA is TGTGCCAGCAGTTACAGACTAGCGGTGACAGATACGCAGTATTTT. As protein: CASSYRLAVTDTQYF.

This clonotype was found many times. The CDR3 loop is CASSSSVNTEAFF. As DNA, the CDR3 is TGTGCCAGCTCATCGTCCGTGAACACTGAAGCTTTCTTT. The gene calls are TRBV18 and TRBJ1-1; D is ambiguous. Germline V gene sequence: CDR1 KGHSH, CDR2 LQKENI. This CDR3 has 13 amino acids. V lost 5 bases and J 0 bases, leaving 7 bases between the germline ends. Combining the CDR3 with reference TRBV18 and TRBJ1-1 gives the whole variable domain NAGVMQNPRHLVRRRGQEARLRCSPMKGHSHVYWYRQLPEEGLKFMVYLQKENIIDESGMPKERFSAEFPKEGPSILRIQQVVRGDSAAYFCASSSSVNTEAFFGQGTRLTVV.

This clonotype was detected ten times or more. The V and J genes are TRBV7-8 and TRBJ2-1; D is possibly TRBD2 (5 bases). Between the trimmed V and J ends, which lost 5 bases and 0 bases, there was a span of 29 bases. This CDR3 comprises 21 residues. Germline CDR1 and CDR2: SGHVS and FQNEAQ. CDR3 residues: CASSRTWTSQGPRFSYNEQFF. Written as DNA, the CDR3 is TGTGCCAGCAGCCGCACTTGGACTTCCCAAGGGCCCCGATTCTCCTACAATGAGCAGTTCTTC.

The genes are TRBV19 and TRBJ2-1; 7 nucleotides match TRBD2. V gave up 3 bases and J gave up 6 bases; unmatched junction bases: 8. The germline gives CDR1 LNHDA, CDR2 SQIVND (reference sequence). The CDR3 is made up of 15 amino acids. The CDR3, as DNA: TGTGCCAGTAGTATTGGACTAGGTGAGTCCAATGAGCAGTTCTTC. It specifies CASSIGLGESNEQFF.

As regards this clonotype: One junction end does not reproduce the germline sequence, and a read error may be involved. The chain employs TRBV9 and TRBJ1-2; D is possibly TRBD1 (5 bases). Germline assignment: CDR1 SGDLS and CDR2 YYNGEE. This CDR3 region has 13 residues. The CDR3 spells CASSTGGSGGYTF. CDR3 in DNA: TGCGCCAGCAGCACGGGGGGTTCGGGTGGCTACACCTTC.

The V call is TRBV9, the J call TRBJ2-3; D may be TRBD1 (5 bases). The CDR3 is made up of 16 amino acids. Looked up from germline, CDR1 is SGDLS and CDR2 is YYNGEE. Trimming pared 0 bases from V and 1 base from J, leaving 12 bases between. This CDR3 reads CASSVVGVPGTDTQYF. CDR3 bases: TGTGCCAGCAGCGTAGTAGGGGTACCGGGCACAGATACGCAGTATTTT.

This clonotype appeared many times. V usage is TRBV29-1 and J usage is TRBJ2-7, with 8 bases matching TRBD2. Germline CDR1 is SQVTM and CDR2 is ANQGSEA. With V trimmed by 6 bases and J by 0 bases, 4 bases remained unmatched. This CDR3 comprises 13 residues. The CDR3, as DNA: TGCAGCGTCACTAGCGGCCTCTCCTACGAGCAGTACTTC. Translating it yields CSVTSGLSYEQYF.

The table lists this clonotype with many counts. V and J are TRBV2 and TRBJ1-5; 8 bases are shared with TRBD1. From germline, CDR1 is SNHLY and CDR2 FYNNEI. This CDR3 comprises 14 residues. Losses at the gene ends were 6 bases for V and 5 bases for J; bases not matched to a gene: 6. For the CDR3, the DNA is TGTGCCAGCAGCGGACAGGGAGGCGATCAGCCCCAGCATTTT. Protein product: CASSGQGGDQPQHF.

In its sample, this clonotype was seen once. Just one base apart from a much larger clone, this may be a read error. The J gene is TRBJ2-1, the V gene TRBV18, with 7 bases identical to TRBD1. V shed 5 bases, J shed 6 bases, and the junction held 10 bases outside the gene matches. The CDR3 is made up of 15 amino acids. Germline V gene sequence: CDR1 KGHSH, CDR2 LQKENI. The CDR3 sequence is CASSNQGTDLNEQFF. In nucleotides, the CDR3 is TGTGCCAGCTCAAACCAGGGGACAGATCTCAATGAGCAGTTCTTC. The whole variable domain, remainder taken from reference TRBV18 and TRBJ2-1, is NAGVMQNPRHLVRRRGQEARLRCSPMKGHSHVYWYRQLPEEGLKFMVYLQKENIIDESGMPKERFSAEFPKEGPSILRIQQVVRGDSAAYFCASSNQGTDLNEQFFGPGTRLTVL.

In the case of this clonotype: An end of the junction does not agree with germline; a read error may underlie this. CDR3 residues: CASRPGQGEFSYEQYF. The CDR3 DNA is TGTGCAAGCAGACCGGGACAGGGGGAATTCTCCTACGAGCAGTACTTC. The chain links TRBV6-1 to TRBJ2-7; TRBD1 agrees at 11 bases. Looked up from germline, CDR1 is MNHNS and CDR2 is SASEGT. CDR3 length: 16 amino acids.

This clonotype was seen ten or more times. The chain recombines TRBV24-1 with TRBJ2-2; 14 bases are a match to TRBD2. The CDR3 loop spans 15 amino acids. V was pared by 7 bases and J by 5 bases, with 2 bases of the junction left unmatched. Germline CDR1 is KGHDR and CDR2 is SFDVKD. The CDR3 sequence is CATRGTSGSTGELFF. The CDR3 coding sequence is TGTGCCACCAGAGGGACTAGCGGGAGTACCGGGGAGCTGTTTTTT.

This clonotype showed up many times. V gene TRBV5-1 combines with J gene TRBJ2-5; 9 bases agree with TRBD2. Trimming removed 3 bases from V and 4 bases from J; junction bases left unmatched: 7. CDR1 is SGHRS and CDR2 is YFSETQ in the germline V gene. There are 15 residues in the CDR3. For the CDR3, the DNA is TGCGCCAGCAGCTCGGGACTAGCAGGAAGAGAGACCCAGTACTTC. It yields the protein CASSSGLAGRETQYF.

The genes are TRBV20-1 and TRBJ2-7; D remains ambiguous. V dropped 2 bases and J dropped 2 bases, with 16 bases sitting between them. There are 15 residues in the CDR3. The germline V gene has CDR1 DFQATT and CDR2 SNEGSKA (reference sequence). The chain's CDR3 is CSARYGVVGAYEQYF. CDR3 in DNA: TGCAGTGCTAGATATGGGGTGGTAGGCGCCTACGAGCAGTACTTC.

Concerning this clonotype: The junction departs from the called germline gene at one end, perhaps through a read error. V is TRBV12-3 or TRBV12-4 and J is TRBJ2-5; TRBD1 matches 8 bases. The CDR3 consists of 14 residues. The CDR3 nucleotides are TGTACCAGCAGTTCAGACAGGGGAGCGGAGACCCTGTACTTC. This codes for CTSSSDRGAETLYF.

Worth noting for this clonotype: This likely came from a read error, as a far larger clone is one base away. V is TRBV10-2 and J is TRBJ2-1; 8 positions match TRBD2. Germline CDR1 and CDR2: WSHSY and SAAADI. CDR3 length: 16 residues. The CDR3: CASSLGASGPTGGQFF. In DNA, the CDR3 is TGTGCCAGCAGCTTAGGGGCTAGCGGGCCCACGGGTGGGCAGTTCTTC.

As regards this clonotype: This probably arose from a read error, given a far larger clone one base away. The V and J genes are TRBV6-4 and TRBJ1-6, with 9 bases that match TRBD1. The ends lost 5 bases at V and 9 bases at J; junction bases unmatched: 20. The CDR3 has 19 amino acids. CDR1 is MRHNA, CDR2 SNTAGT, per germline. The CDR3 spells CASSYFYRGRTGDISPLHF. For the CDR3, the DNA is TGTGCCAGCAGTTACTTCTACAGGGGGCGCACGGGAGATATTTCACCCCTCCACTTT.

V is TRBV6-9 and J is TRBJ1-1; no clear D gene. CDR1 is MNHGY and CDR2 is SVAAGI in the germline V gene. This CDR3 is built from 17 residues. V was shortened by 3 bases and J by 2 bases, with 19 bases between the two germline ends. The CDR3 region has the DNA TGTGCCAGCAGTTACATTCGGCTTGGGCTGCCAAACACTGAAGCTTTCTTT. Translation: CASSYIRLGLPNTEAFF.